What follows are 5 T cell receptor beta chains derived from one specimen sequenced in a study of T cell repertoires in cytomegalovirus infection. MiXCR was run by TCRdb on the reads, yielding one entry per CDR3 protein. The sample shows about 360,000 distinct CDR3 sequences, about a sixth of them seen only once. Input material: PBMCs. The receptor set was obtained from a human donor in good health (CMV status not recorded). Some clones in this sample may be carry-over from other donors' samples.

This clonotype was observed at least ten times. The chain employs TRBV7-2 and TRBJ1-3; D uncertain. There are 14 residues in the CDR3. V gave up 6 bases and J gave up 0 bases, with 9 bases separating them. Germline V gene data show CDR1 as SGHTA and CDR2 as FQGNSA. CDR3: CASSQANSGNTIYF. In DNA form, the CDR3 reads TGTGCCAGCAGTCAAGCCAACTCTGGAAACACCATATATTTT.

This clonotype was observed many times. The chain's CDR3 is CASSLLQGQGTGELFF. The DNA for the CDR3 is TGTGCCAGCAGCTTACTGCAGGGCCAAGGGACCGGGGAGCTGTTTTTT. The V and J genes are TRBV7-2 and TRBJ2-2, with D perhaps TRBD1 (5 bases). The germline CDR1 and CDR2 sequences are SGHTA and FQGNSA. Trimming stripped 2 bases from V and 5 bases from J, with 15 bases between. The length of the CDR3 is 16 residues.

The J gene is TRBJ1-1, the V gene TRBV5-1; a weak D match, TRBD1 (5 bases). Trimming left V 2 bases short and J 5 bases short, with 10 bases between. This CDR3 spans 13 amino acids. Germline V gene data show CDR1 as SGHRS and CDR2 as YFSETQ. The CDR3 loop reads CASSFNDRTEAFF. Written as DNA, the CDR3 is TGCGCCAGCAGCTTTAATGACAGAACTGAAGCTTTCTTT. Based on the CDR3 plus reference TRBV5-1 and TRBJ1-1, the full variable domain is KAGVTQTPRYLIKTRGQQVTLSCSPISGHRSVSWYQQTPGQGLQFLFEYFSETQRNKGNFPGRFSGRQFSNSRSEMNVSTLELGDSALYLCASSFNDRTEAFFGQGTRLTVV.

This clonotype turned up a few times. The chain couples TRBV19 to TRBJ1-1; D ambiguous. The CDR3 extends over 13 amino acids. Germline V gives CDR1 LNHDA, CDR2 SQIVND (reference sequence). Trimming stripped 3 bases from V and 9 bases from J, with 14 bases between. CDR3 sequence: CASSIQLTPQAFF. CDR3 in DNA: TGTGCCAGTAGTATCCAGTTGACGCCCCAAGCTTTCTTT.

This clonotype has just a few counts. The chain recombines TRBV15 with TRBJ1-1; D not resolved. The CDR3 is 13 amino acids. Deletions cut 0 bases from V and 6 bases from J, with 8 bases between. Per germline, CDR1 LNHNV and CDR2 YYDKDF (reference sequence). In DNA, the CDR3 is TGTGCCACCAGCAGAGATCGAGGCTCTGAAGCTTTCTTT. Translating it yields CATSRDRGSEAFF.